This is a list of T cell receptor beta chains from one sample in a study of blood T cells in healthy people across ages. In TCRdb, the 5' RACE reads were re-called with MiXCR into one record per CDR3 protein. Of 1.5 million to 2 million distinct CDR3 sequences listed, 39% are singletons. Input material: blood. The receptors originated from a human donor in good health. The CDR3 runs from the conserved cysteine through the conserved F or W. Fields, in order: J gene, clone size, V gene, D gene, CDR3 DNA, CDR3 protein. D genes are given only for firm matches. Clone sizes are given selectively: once, few, many, or a class where the clone is expanded.

J gene: TRBJ1-2; clone size: -; V gene: TRBV5-4; D gene: TRBD1; CDR3 DNA: TGTGCCAGCAGCCGTCCCGGGACAGGGACGGGCTACACCTTC; CDR3 protein: CASSRPGTGTGYTF
J gene: TRBJ2-3; clone size: -; V gene: TRBV4-3; D gene: -; CDR3 DNA: TGCGCCAGCAGCCAAACTGGACGGGGCGGCACAGATACGCAGTATTTT; CDR3 protein: CASSQTGRGGTDTQYF
J gene: TRBJ1-5; clone size: -; V gene: TRBV15; D gene: -; CDR3 DNA: TGTGCCACCAGCAGAGCACAGCGGAATCAGCCCCAGCATTTT; CDR3 protein: CATSRAQRNQPQHF
J gene: TRBJ1-2; clone size: few; V gene: TRBV12-3/TRBV12-4; D gene: TRBD1; CDR3 DNA: TGTGCCAGCAGTGTACAGGGGTTTGGCTACACCTTC; CDR3 protein: CASSVQGFGYTF
J gene: TRBJ2-5; clone size: -; V gene: TRBV7-9; D gene: TRBD1; CDR3 DNA: TGTGCCAGCAGCCTAGGACAGGGGGATGAGACCCAGTACTTC; CDR3 protein: CASSLGQGDETQYF
J gene: TRBJ2-4; clone size: -; V gene: TRBV6-5; D gene: -; CDR3 DNA: TGTGCCAGCAGTTCCCCATCGCTTCTGTCCCAGTACTTC; CDR3 protein: CASSSPSLLSQYF
J gene: TRBJ1-2; clone size: few; V gene: TRBV4-1; D gene: -; CDR3 DNA: TGCGCCAGCAGCTCGATTGGGGGAAGGAACTATGGCTACACCTTC; CDR3 protein: CASSSIGGRNYGYTF
J gene: TRBJ2-1; clone size: -; V gene: TRBV4-1; D gene: -; CDR3 DNA: TGCGTCAGCAGCCAACACTTGGTGCGCTCCTACAATGAGCAGTTCTTC; CDR3 protein: CVSSQHLVRSYNEQFF
J gene: TRBJ2-5; clone size: once; V gene: TRBV9; D gene: TRBD2; CDR3 DNA: TGTGTCAGCAGCGTACGTGGGACTAGGGCAGAGACCCAGTACTTC; CDR3 protein: CVSSVRGTRAETQYF
J gene: TRBJ2-1; clone size: -; V gene: TRBV24-1; D gene: -; CDR3 DNA: TGTGCCACCAGTGATCCGGCCGCAGGTAGGGACAATGAGCAGTTCTTC; CDR3 protein: CATSDPAAGRDNEQFF
J gene: TRBJ2-1; clone size: few; V gene: TRBV15; D gene: -; CDR3 DNA: TGTGCCACCAGCAGAGATTTGGGGGGCGGCTACAATGAGCAGTTCTTC; CDR3 protein: CATSRDLGGGYNEQFF
J gene: TRBJ1-2; clone size: few; V gene: TRBV7-2; D gene: TRBD1; CDR3 DNA: TGTGCCAGCAGCTTAGGTGCGACAGGGGTGTTTAACTATGGCTACACCTTC; CDR3 protein: CASSLGATGVFNYGYTF
J gene: TRBJ2-3; clone size: -; V gene: TRBV5-8; D gene: -; CDR3 DNA: TGTGCCAGCAGCTTGGGGACCACTCTGGTCGCAGATACGCAGTATTTT; CDR3 protein: CASSLGTTLVADTQYF
J gene: TRBJ2-1; clone size: once; V gene: TRBV5-1; D gene: -; CDR3 DNA: TGCACCAGCAACCCACTTGGGACTGCACTCTACAATGAGCAGTTCTTC; CDR3 protein: CTSNPLGTALYNEQFF
J gene: TRBJ2-7; clone size: few; V gene: TRBV4-3; D gene: -; CDR3 DNA: TGCGCCAGCAGCTCAGAATGGACAGCCTCCTACGAGCAGTACTTC; CDR3 protein: CASSSEWTASYEQYF
J gene: TRBJ1-2; clone size: few; V gene: TRBV7-9; D gene: TRBD1; CDR3 DNA: TGTGCCAGCAGCTCTACGACAGGGGGCGACTATGGCTACACCTTC; CDR3 protein: CASSSTTGGDYGYTF
J gene: TRBJ2-7; clone size: -; V gene: TRBV7-2; D gene: -; CDR3 DNA: TGTGCCAGCAGCTACCTCGAAAGTTTCTCCTACGAGCAGTACTTC; CDR3 protein: CASSYLESFSYEQYF
J gene: TRBJ1-2; clone size: few; V gene: TRBV6-6; D gene: -; CDR3 DNA: TGTGCCAGCAGATACTCAGGGGAACAATGGGTAAACTATGGCTACACCTTC; CDR3 protein: CASRYSGEQWVNYGYTF
J gene: TRBJ2-7; clone size: few; V gene: TRBV2; D gene: -; CDR3 DNA: TGTGCCAGCAGCGCTCAACCCCCCTACGAGCAGTACTTC; CDR3 protein: CASSAQPPYEQYF
J gene: TRBJ2-7; clone size: few; V gene: TRBV29-1; D gene: TRBD1; CDR3 DNA: TGCAGCGTTGAAGAAGAGGACAGGGGGTCAGGCGAGCAGTACTTC; CDR3 protein: CSVEEEDRGSGEQYF
J gene: TRBJ2-1; clone size: once; V gene: TRBV11-1; D gene: -; CDR3 DNA: TGTGCCAGCAGCCCCGTTAGGGCGGCAGGGGATACCAATGAGCAGTTCTTC; CDR3 protein: CASSPVRAAGDTNEQFF
J gene: TRBJ1-2; clone size: -; V gene: TRBV3-1; D gene: -; CDR3 DNA: TGTGCCAGCAGCCAAATGACCAATGGCTACACCTTC; CDR3 protein: CASSQMTNGYTF
J gene: TRBJ1-1; clone size: -; V gene: TRBV20-1; D gene: -; CDR3 DNA: TGCAGTGCTAGACCCAAGGGGGTTCGGGAGAACACTAAAGCTTTCTTT; CDR3 protein: CSARPKGVRENTKAFF
J gene: TRBJ1-2; clone size: -; V gene: TRBV7-8; D gene: -; CDR3 DNA: TGTGCCAGCAGCCTATGGGCAGGAAGTTCGGTATATGGCTACACCTTC; CDR3 protein: CASSLWAGSSVYGYTF
J gene: TRBJ2-3; clone size: -; V gene: TRBV6-2/TRBV6-3; D gene: TRBD2; CDR3 DNA: TGTGCCAGCAGTATATACGGACTAGCGGCCTCCACAGATACGCAGTATTTT; CDR3 protein: CASSIYGLAASTDTQYF
J gene: TRBJ2-1; clone size: -; V gene: TRBV12-3/TRBV12-4; D gene: -; CDR3 DNA: TGTGCCAGCAGTTTACACTGGGGGGCGCGGCAGTTCTTC; CDR3 protein: CASSLHWGARQFF
J gene: TRBJ2-6; clone size: -; V gene: TRBV7-2; D gene: -; CDR3 DNA: TGTGCCAGCAGCGCAAATGTTGGGGTCAACGTCCTGACTTTC; CDR3 protein: CASSANVGVNVLTF
J gene: TRBJ1-2; clone size: -; V gene: TRBV29-1; D gene: -; CDR3 DNA: TGCAGCGTTGAAAACCCCAGACAGTTAGCGTACACCTTC; CDR3 protein: CSVENPRQLAYTF
J gene: TRBJ1-1; clone size: -; V gene: TRBV7-6; D gene: TRBD1; CDR3 DNA: TGTGCCAGCAGCTCTATAAGACAGGGAAACACTGAAGCTTTCTTT; CDR3 protein: CASSSIRQGNTEAFF
J gene: TRBJ1-1; clone size: once; V gene: TRBV5-1; D gene: -; CDR3 DNA: TGCGCCAGCAGCGCTGAGCCCAACACTGAAGCTTTCTTT; CDR3 protein: CASSAEPNTEAFF
J gene: TRBJ2-4; clone size: -; V gene: TRBV7-2; D gene: -; CDR3 DNA: TGTGCCAGTAGCTTCCGGAGCCGGACCAAAAACATTCAGTACTTC; CDR3 protein: CASSFRSRTKNIQYF
J gene: TRBJ2-3; clone size: -; V gene: TRBV5-5; D gene: -; CDR3 DNA: TGTGCCAGCAGCGACCGGGGGGCCTCCACAGATACGCGGTATTTT; CDR3 protein: CASSDRGASTDTRYF
J gene: TRBJ2-7; clone size: many; V gene: TRBV5-1; D gene: -; CDR3 DNA: TGCGCCAGCAGCCCCGAAGGTCGGGGAGGCAGGGGCGACAAGCAGTACTTC; CDR3 protein: CASSPEGRGGRGDKQYF
J gene: TRBJ1-2; clone size: -; V gene: TRBV4-1; D gene: -; CDR3 DNA: TGCGCCAGCGGCCAAACGAATTCGGCCGGCTACACCTTC; CDR3 protein: CASGQTNSAGYTF
J gene: TRBJ2-3; clone size: -; V gene: TRBV24-1; D gene: TRBD2; CDR3 DNA: TGTGCCACCAGTGATTTGCGCGGGGGATCCATAGATACGCAGTATTTT; CDR3 protein: CATSDLRGGSIDTQYF
J gene: TRBJ2-3; clone size: few; V gene: TRBV20-1; D gene: -; CDR3 DNA: TGCAGTGCCTCCGGCGCGGGGAGCACAGATACGCAGTATTTT; CDR3 protein: CSASGAGSTDTQYF
J gene: TRBJ2-1; clone size: -; V gene: TRBV12-5; D gene: -; CDR3 DNA: TGTGCTAGTGGTGAAACTCTCAATGAGCAGTTCTTC; CDR3 protein: CASGETLNEQFF
J gene: TRBJ2-4; clone size: -; V gene: TRBV4-3; D gene: -; CDR3 DNA: TGCGCCAGCAGCCAAGAGGGGGGGCCTCTTGGGACAGAAGGCATTCAGTACTTC; CDR3 protein: CASSQEGGPLGTEGIQYF
J gene: TRBJ2-1; clone size: -; V gene: TRBV24-1; D gene: TRBD2; CDR3 DNA: TGTGCCACCAGTGACCTCGGGGGGACGGCCTACAATGAGCAGTTCTTC; CDR3 protein: CATSDLGGTAYNEQFF
J gene: TRBJ1-2; clone size: few; V gene: TRBV6-5; D gene: TRBD1; CDR3 DNA: TGTGCCAGCAGTGACGTGGGGACAGATTTCGATGGCTACACCTTC; CDR3 protein: CASSDVGTDFDGYTF
J gene: TRBJ2-1; clone size: few; V gene: TRBV7-2; D gene: -; CDR3 DNA: TGTGCCAGCAGCTTAGTAGGGCAATTAATCTCCTACAATGAGCAGTTCTTC; CDR3 protein: CASSLVGQLISYNEQFF
J gene: TRBJ2-3; clone size: few; V gene: TRBV12-3/TRBV12-4; D gene: TRBD2; CDR3 DNA: TGTGCCAGCAGTTCTGACAGGACTAGCGGGGGGGTAGATACGCAGTATTTT; CDR3 protein: CASSSDRTSGGVDTQYF
J gene: TRBJ2-3; clone size: -; V gene: TRBV5-1; D gene: -; CDR3 DNA: TGCGCCAGCTCAGACGGACCTTCCAAGGTAGATACGCAGTATTTT; CDR3 protein: CASSDGPSKVDTQYF
J gene: TRBJ1-5; clone size: -; V gene: TRBV20-1; D gene: -; CDR3 DNA: TGCAGTATTAAGACAGAGATAGTCGAGAGTCAGCCCCAGCATTTT; CDR3 protein: CSIKTEIVESQPQHF
J gene: TRBJ2-1; clone size: many; V gene: TRBV7-2; D gene: -; CDR3 DNA: TGTGCCAGCAGCCACTTAGGGACGAACATAGGCTACAATGAGCAGTTCTTC; CDR3 protein: CASSHLGTNIGYNEQFF
J gene: TRBJ2-5; clone size: -; V gene: TRBV12-5; D gene: TRBD2; CDR3 DNA: TGTGCTAGTGCCTGGGGAGGGGAAGAGACCCAGTACTTC; CDR3 protein: CASAWGGEETQYF
J gene: TRBJ2-3; clone size: -; V gene: TRBV20-1; D gene: TRBD1; CDR3 DNA: TGCAGTGCTTACCGCCTCCGGGACAGGGCAACAGATACGCAGTATTTT; CDR3 protein: CSAYRLRDRATDTQYF
J gene: TRBJ2-6; clone size: few; V gene: TRBV27; D gene: -; CDR3 DNA: TGTGCCAGCACCCCAGCTGGGGCCAACGTCCTGACTTTC; CDR3 protein: CASTPAGANVLTF
J gene: TRBJ1-2; clone size: few; V gene: TRBV2; D gene: TRBD1; CDR3 DNA: TGTGCCAGCAGGATGACAGGGGATAACTATGGCTACACCTTC; CDR3 protein: CASRMTGDNYGYTF